Listed here is a single T cell receptor (beta chain). These data originate in a study of blood T cell repertoires in COVID-19. About the study: From the United States, Italy and Spain came samples of acute and convalescent COVID-19.

The V gene end was trimmed by 1 base and the J gene end by 6 bases; junction bases not matched to a gene: 2. Germline V gene lookup returns CDR1 LNHDA and CDR2 SQIVND (reference sequence). The CDR3 has 14 amino acids. Data came from immunoSEQ multiplex PCR; TCRdb stores just in-frame clones and leaves some out. Of 85,000 to 110,000 clones in the sample, about 90% are singletons; the top ten hold around 3.8%. The sequencing sample was made of peripheral blood. V usage is TRBV19 and J usage is TRBJ2-1, with 8 positions matching TRBD2. The sequence was obtained from a woman aged 55-75 years with acute or convalescent COVID-19. The DNA of the CDR3 is TGTGCCAGTAGTATAGCGGGAGGGCCCAATGAGCAGTTCTTC. It translates to CASSIAGGPNEQFF.